A single sample is the source of the 22 T cell receptor beta chains below, sequenced in a study of spatial heterogeneity in lung cancer. Each CDR3 protein gets one entry after TCRdb re-called the 5' RACE reads with MiXCR. The repertoire has 12,000 to 15,000 distinct CDR3 sequences, 7.3% of them found once; the top ten carry 7.5% to 9.5%. The time point here: sample taken at primary tumor resection. Study-level results: Counts that tracked tumor mutation counts were those of expanded intratumoral alpha and beta TCRs.

What these receptors recognize is not known. Sequenced here: lung tumor tissue, sampled at surgery. These receptors were obtained from a male donor with early-stage non-small cell lung cancer.

By frequency in the sample, this clonotype is medium-sized. This chain joins TRBV11-3 and TRBJ2-3; no clear D gene. Trimming pared 1 base from V and 0 bases from J, leaving 5 bases between. The CDR3 has 14 residues. CDR1 and CDR2 (germline): SGHNT, YENEEA. The CDR3 DNA reads as TGTGCCAGCAGCTTAGGACGGAGCACAGATACGCAGTATTTT. This encodes CASSLGRSTDTQYF. Together with reference TRBV11-3 and TRBJ2-3, the CDR3 gives the full variable domain: EAGVVQSPRYKIIEKKQPVAFWCNPISGHNTLYWYLQNLGQGPELLIRYENEEAVDDSQLPKDRFSAERLKGVDSTLKIQPAELGDSAVYLCASSLGRSTDTQYFGPGTRLTVL.

The sample holds many counts of this clonotype. The genes are TRBV27 and TRBJ2-6; D unresolved. The V and J ends lost 8 bases and 0 bases respectively, with 8 bases between them. Germline assignment: CDR1 MNHEY and CDR2 SMNVEV (reference sequence). CDR3 length: 14 residues. This chain's CDR3 is CASGYLSGANVLTF. CDR3 sequence (DNA): TGTGCCAGCGGTTACCTCTCTGGGGCCAACGTCCTGACTTTC.

In its sample, this clonotype was seen many times. The chain couples TRBV7-2 to TRBJ2-5; 10 bases align to TRBD2. The CDR3 length is 16 residues. In germline, CDR1 is SGHTA, CDR2 FQGNSA. The J segment lost 5 bases and the V segment lost 0 bases, leaving 6 bases of the junction unmatched. CDR3 loop: CASSLASGRGRETQYF. CDR3 bases: TGTGCCAGCAGCTTAGCCAGCGGGAGGGGGAGGGAGACCCAGTACTTC. The complete variable domain, with remaining parts taken from reference TRBV7-2 and TRBJ2-5, reads GAGVSQSPSNKVTEKGKDVELRCDPISGHTALYWYRQSLGQGLEFLIYFQGNSAPDKSGLPSDRFSAERTGGSVSTLTIQRTQQEDSAVYLCASSLASGRGRETQYFGPGTRLLVL.

This clonotype was picked up many times. The chain links TRBV5-6 to TRBJ1-2; tentative D call: TRBD1 (6 bases). Germline V gene lookup returns CDR1 SGHDT and CDR2 YYEEEE. The CDR3 is 15 residues long. V was shortened by 4 bases and J by 3 bases, with 16 bases between the two germline ends. The chain's CDR3 is CASSSRQEPYYGYTF. Here the CDR3 DNA reads TGTGCCAGCAGCAGTAGACAGGAACCCTACTATGGCTACACCTTC.

This clonotype has a count of ten or more. The genes are TRBV20-1 and TRBJ1-1; D uncertain. Germline V gives CDR1 DFQATT, CDR2 SNEGSKA (reference sequence). The CDR3 spans 11 residues. V was pared by 4 bases and J by 1 base, with 4 bases between. This chain's CDR3 is CSATENTEAFF. The DNA of the CDR3 is TGCAGTGCTACAGAGAACACTGAAGCTTTCTTT.

This clonotype was recorded a few times. This rearrangement joins TRBV29-1 to TRBJ1-2; 7 bases are shared with TRBD1. CDR1 is SQVTM and CDR2 is ANQGSEA in the germline V gene. The CDR3 totals 13 residues. V gave up 4 bases and J gave up 7 bases; unmatched junction bases: 9. The chain's CDR3 is CSVVTGKEGGYTF. The CDR3 DNA follows: TGCAGCGTTGTGACAGGGAAGGAGGGTGGCTACACCTTC.

This clonotype has at least ten counts. The rearrangement uses TRBV15 and TRBJ2-5, with 10 bases lining up with TRBD1. Germline V CDR1 and CDR2: LNHNV, YYDKDF (reference sequence). J lost 5 bases, V lost 3 bases, and 6 bases had no gene match. CDR3 length: 15 residues. The CDR3: CATSREGQGGETQYF. The CDR3 bases are TGTGCCACCAGCAGGGAAGGACAGGGGGGGGAGACCCAGTACTTC.

This clonotype was seen more than once but under ten times. This rearrangement joins TRBV29-1 to TRBJ2-1; unclear D gene. CDR3 length equals 12 residues. V was pared by 5 bases and J by 2 bases, with 7 bases between. Germline CDR1 reads SQVTM; CDR2 reads ANQGSEA. The CDR3 coding sequence is TGCAGCGTTCCTGGTCCCTACAATGAGCAGTTCTTC. It specifies CSVPGPYNEQFF.

This clonotype was seen repeatedly, ten times or more. CDR3: CSATPGGIGETQYF. In DNA, the CDR3 is TGCAGTGCTACCCCCGGGGGGATAGGAGAGACCCAGTACTTC. The chain uses TRBV20-1 and TRBJ2-5; 7 positions agree with TRBD2. Germline-derived CDR1 and CDR2 are DFQATT and SNEGSKA (reference sequence). V trimming: 4 bases; J trimming: 4 bases; junction bases outside the gene matches: 9. The CDR3 consists of 14 residues.

The sample holds many counts of this clonotype. This sequence joins TRBV5-1 and TRBJ2-1; 12 bases are shared with TRBD2. The CDR3 loop spans 16 amino acids. The J segment lost 4 bases and the V segment lost 3 bases, leaving 5 bases of the junction unmatched. CDR1 SGHRS and CDR2 YFSETQ come from the germline V gene. CDR3 nucleotides: TGCGCCAGCAGCTCAAGTGGACTAGCGGGGTACAATGAGCAGTTCTTC. It yields the protein CASSSSGLAGYNEQFF.

This clonotype has more than one count but fewer than ten. V is TRBV5-4 and J is TRBJ2-3; unclear D gene. The CDR3 extends over 16 amino acids. The ends were cut back, 1 base at V and 4 bases at J, with 16 bases in the middle. Germline CDR1 SGHNT, CDR2 YYREEE (reference sequence). The CDR3 loop reads CASSLFGSWFSDTQYF. The CDR3 region has the DNA TGTGCCAGCAGCTTGTTTGGGTCATGGTTTTCAGATACGCAGTATTTT.

The V call is TRBV10-3, the J call TRBJ2-1; a weak D match, TRBD2 (5 bases). The CDR3 spans 15 residues. The germline V gene encodes CDR1 ENHRY and CDR2 SYGVKD. V was pared by 0 bases and J by 8 bases, with 14 bases between. This CDR3 reads CAISESVVRRDEQFF. In nucleotides, the CDR3 is TGTGCCATCAGTGAGTCGGTGGTCCGGCGGGATGAGCAGTTCTTC.

This chain connects TRBV5-1 to TRBJ2-4, with no clear D. Trimming removed 0 bases from V and 0 bases from J, with 4 bases in between. The CDR3 totals 14 residues. Germline V CDR1 and CDR2: SGHRS, YFSETQ. CDR3 loop: CASSLGQAKNIQYF. In DNA, the CDR3 is TGCGCCAGCAGCTTGGGGCAAGCCAAAAACATTCAGTACTTC.

This clonotype was seen repeatedly, ten times or more. The V call is TRBV28, the J call TRBJ2-2; 7 nucleotides agree with TRBD1. Unmatched junction bases numbered 11, after V lost 6 bases and J lost 4 bases. The V gene's germline CDR1 is MDHEN and CDR2 SYDVKM. This CDR3 contains 16 residues. CDR3 sequence reads: CASRAHEGAGTGELFF. DNA for the CDR3: TGTGCCAGCAGAGCCCATGAGGGGGCAGGCACCGGGGAGCTGTTTTTT.

This clonotype has ten or more counts. The CDR3: CASSQVDAAGYTF. In DNA, the CDR3 is TGTGCCAGCAGCCAAGTGGACGCGGCAGGCTACACCTTC. The V and J genes are TRBV3-1 and TRBJ1-2, with D uncertain. Trimming took 1 base from V and 8 from J, leaving 11 bases between them. CDR1 and CDR2 from the germline V gene are LGHDT and YNNKEL (reference sequence). The CDR3 is made up of 13 amino acids.

This clonotype qualifies as medium-sized. CDR3: CASRLGSNTGELFF. As DNA, the CDR3 is TGTGCCAGCAGGCTCGGTTCGAACACCGGGGAGCTGTTTTTT. The V call is TRBV6-1, the J call TRBJ2-2; D is undetermined. This CDR3 contains 14 residues. CDR1 and CDR2 from the germline V gene are MNHNS and SASEGT. Trimming stripped 6 bases from V and 0 bases from J, with 8 bases between.

The CDR3 nucleotides read TGCGCCAGCAGCCCTATATCATTAGCGGGAGTTGGCGGGGAGCTGTTTTTT. Translated, it gives CASSPISLAGVGGELFF. The rearrangement uses TRBV4-1 and TRBJ2-2; 9 bases line up with TRBD2. Germline V gene sequence: CDR1 MGHRA, CDR2 YSYEKL. The CDR3 extends over 17 amino acids. V lost 4 bases, J lost 7 bases, and 13 bases stayed unmatched.

This clonotype was counted only a few times. The chain links TRBV30 to TRBJ2-3, with D perhaps matching TRBD1 or TRBD2 (5 bases each). CDR1 and CDR2 (germline): GTSNPN, SVGIG (reference sequence). Trimming took off 2 bases at V and 4 bases at J, with 16 bases between the two ends. This CDR3 spans 15 amino acids. CDR3 protein: CAWSLRGSEADTQYF. CDR3 in DNA: TGTGCCTGGAGTCTGAGGGGTAGTGAGGCAGATACGCAGTATTTT.

The chain has TRBV12-3 or TRBV12-4 and TRBJ2-1; 11 nucleotides agree with TRBD1. Unmatched junction bases numbered 7, after V lost 5 bases and J lost 7 bases. The CDR3 runs to 15 residues. The CDR3 region is CASSPRDRGGNEQFF. The CDR3 bases are TGTGCCAGCAGTCCAAGGGACAGGGGGGGGAATGAGCAGTTCTTC.

The sample holds many counts of this clonotype. This sequence joins TRBV7-8 and TRBJ2-3; no firm D call. CDR1 and CDR2 from the germline V gene are SGHVS and FQNEAQ. The V and J ends lost 2 bases and 4 bases respectively, with 7 bases between them. The CDR3 loop spans 13 amino acids. CDR3 sequence: CASSLYQADTQYF. The CDR3 nucleotides read TGTGCCAGCAGCTTATATCAGGCAGATACGCAGTATTTT.

The genes are TRBV18 and TRBJ1-2, with D possibly being TRBD1 (6 bases). The V end lost 1 base, the J end lost 7 bases, and 10 bases lay between the germline ends. Germline CDR1 reads KGHSH; CDR2 reads LQKENI. This CDR3 region has 13 residues. CDR3: CASSPRTASGYTF. The DNA of the CDR3 is TGTGCCAGCTCACCACGGACAGCGAGTGGCTACACCTTC. Filled out from reference TRBV18 and TRBJ1-2, the complete variable domain reads NAGVMQNPRHLVRRRGQEARLRCSPMKGHSHVYWYRQLPEEGLKFMVYLQKENIIDESGMPKERFSAEFPKEGPSILRIQQVVRGDSAAYFCASSPRTASGYTFGSGTRLTVV.

In its sample, this clonotype was seen many times. CDR3 coding DNA: TGTGCCAGCAGTTTCTCCGGGACAAACAATCAGCCCCAGCATTTT. Amino acid sequence: CASSFSGTNNQPQHF. The rearrangement links TRBV27 to TRBJ1-5; D is perhaps TRBD1 (6 bases). The CDR3 is made up of 15 amino acids. The V end lost 3 bases, the J end lost 3 bases, and 12 bases lay between the germline ends. Per the germline V gene, CDR1 is MNHEY and CDR2 is SMNVEV (reference sequence).